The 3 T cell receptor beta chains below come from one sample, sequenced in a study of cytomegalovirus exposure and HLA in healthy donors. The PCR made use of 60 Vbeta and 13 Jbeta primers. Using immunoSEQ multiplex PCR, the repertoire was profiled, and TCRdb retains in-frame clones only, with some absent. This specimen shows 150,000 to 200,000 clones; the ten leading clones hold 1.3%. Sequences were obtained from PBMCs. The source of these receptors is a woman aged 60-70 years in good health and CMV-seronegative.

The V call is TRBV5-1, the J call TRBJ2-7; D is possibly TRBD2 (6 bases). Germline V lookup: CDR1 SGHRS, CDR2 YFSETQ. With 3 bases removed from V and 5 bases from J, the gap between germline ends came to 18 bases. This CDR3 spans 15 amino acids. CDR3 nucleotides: TGCGCCAGCAGCTCCGTTATCGGAGGGGACCACGAGCAGTACTTC. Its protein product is CASSSVIGGDHEQYF.

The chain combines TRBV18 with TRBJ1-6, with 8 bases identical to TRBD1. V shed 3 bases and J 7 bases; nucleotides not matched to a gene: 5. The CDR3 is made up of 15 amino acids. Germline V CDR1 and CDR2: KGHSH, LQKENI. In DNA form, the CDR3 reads TGTGCCAGCTCACCTGGACAGGGACAAAATTCACCCCTCCACTTT. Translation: CASSPGQGQNSPLHF.

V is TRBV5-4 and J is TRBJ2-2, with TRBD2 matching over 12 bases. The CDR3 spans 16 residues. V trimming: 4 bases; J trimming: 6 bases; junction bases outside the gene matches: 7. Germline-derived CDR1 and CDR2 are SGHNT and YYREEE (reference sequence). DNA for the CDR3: TGTGCCAGCAGCGGTGAACTAGCGGGGGGTTCCGGGGAGCTGTTTTTT. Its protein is CASSGELAGGSGELFF.